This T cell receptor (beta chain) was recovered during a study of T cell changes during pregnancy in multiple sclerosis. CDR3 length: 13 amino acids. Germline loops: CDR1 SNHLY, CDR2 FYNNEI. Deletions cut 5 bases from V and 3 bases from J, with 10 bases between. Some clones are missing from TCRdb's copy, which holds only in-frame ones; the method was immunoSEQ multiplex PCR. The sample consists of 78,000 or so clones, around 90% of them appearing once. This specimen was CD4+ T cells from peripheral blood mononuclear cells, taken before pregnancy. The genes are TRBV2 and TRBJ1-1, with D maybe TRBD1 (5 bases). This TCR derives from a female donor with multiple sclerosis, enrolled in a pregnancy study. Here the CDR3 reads CASSSDSYTEAFF. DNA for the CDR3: TGTGCCAGCAGTTCTGACAGTTACACTGAAGCTTTCTTT.